This T cell receptor beta chain was profiled in a study of CD8+CD57+ T cells in acquired aplastic anemia (dated by TCRdb to the late 2010s). For the study in its entirety: A mean of around 3.2 ug of DNA, ranging from roughly 0.2 to 27.4 ug, was extracted from sorted CD4+ and CD8+ cells. A CD8+CD57+ expansion meant a frequency higher than the mean frequency seen in healthy subjects.

The CDR3 numbers 15 residues from cysteine through phenylalanine. CDR3 DNA only is kept here, 45 bases in frame from base 1. CDR1 and CDR2 are drawn from the germline V gene (reference sequence): SSHAT, FNYEAQ. V loses 1 base of germline sequence and J loses 2 bases, and the interval between the two ends is 11 bases. This clonotype was picked up many times. Its recognized antigen is unknown. Per-base quality was not reported, and no clone a single base away is much larger than it. Genomic DNA served as template for TCR beta VDJ combination and CDR3 sequence profiling. TCR repertoire sequencing was run on an Illumina HiSeq 2000. In the original analysis: TRBV/TRBJ rearrangement plots, CDR3 size and DJ length profiles, and Simpson's diversity index were used to assess repertoires. The most abundant DNA sequence in the deep sequencing data was taken as the immunodominant clone. CDR3 amino acid sequences were checked for sharing across subjects and were also compared against the VDJdb database and published repertoires. In-frame beta chains were kept once TCRdb had trimmed the public reads at Q25 with fastp and called clones with MiXCR. CDR3 protein sequences are deduplicated, and each keeps its most common genes and DNA. The V and J calls were determined by TCRdb, not by the authors. A total of over 150,000 distinct CDR3 sequences appear in this sample, 52% of them only once. About 12% of the sample lies in the top ten.

Patients chosen for sequencing had shown expansion of CD8+CD57+ cells by flow cytometry. Every patient had severe acquired aplastic anemia, diagnosed using the International Study of Aplastic Anemia and Agranulocytosis and Camitta criteria. No therapy had been received by the patients at the time of blood sampling. In the study, sorted CD4+ and CD8+ blood T cells from patients with severe aplastic anemia and from healthy subjects underwent deep sequencing of TCR repertoires. Patients were enrolled under clinicaltrials.gov protocols 00001620, 01623167, 00001397, 00071045, 00081523 and 00961064 in the USA. Ficoll-Paque density gradient centrifugation was used to isolate peripheral blood mononuclear cells. Before DNA extraction, CD4+ and CD8+ T cells were sorted by FACS or by magnetic beads. The full study reports these points: Around 31 CD8+ CDR3 sequences were shared between patients and controls but appeared highly expressed in patients and within their immunodominant clones. Patients and healthy controls showed no significant difference in CD8+ Simpson's diversity (P=0.060).

Sequenced material: sorted CD4+, CD8+, or CD8+CD57+ T cells (not recorded which) from PBMCs. This sequence originates from a human donor with aplastic anemia. Recombination joined TRBV7-7 with TRBJ2-5; TRBD1 might be the D gene, on 7 matching bases. The CDR3 in this case is CASSLVEGAQETQYF. The DNA sequence is given as TGTGCCAGCAGCTTAGTGGAGGGGGCTCAAGAGACCCAGTACTTC.